Sequencing of this T cell receptor (beta chain) was carried out in a study of beta chain features in type 1 diabetes. Overall study: The examined sorted cells totaled approximately 100 million across samples.

Only a few counts were recorded for this clone. Its antigen remains unidentified. Study-wide findings and caveats: A potential PCR bias toward shorter templates would be equal in patient and control samples.

Isolated RNA was reverse transcribed in full, so expressed TCRB transcripts were sequenced. Sequencing was performed with immunoSEQ multiplex PCR; in TCRdb, only in-frame clones are kept and a portion is missing. The sample lists about 470,000 clones; around 30% were seen once. The CDR3 is 17 amino acids. The junction had 10 bases not matched to a gene; V was cut back by 4 bases and J by 2 bases. CDR1 MNHNS and CDR2 SASEGT come from the germline V gene. This clonotype was sampled from a man between 18 and 35 years old in good health. The rearrangement joins TRBV6-1 to TRBJ2-3; TRBD1 agrees at 9 bases. What was sequenced was naive CD4+ T cells from blood. The CDR3 region is CASSVNHRGRTTDTQYF. The CDR3 nucleotides are TGTGCCAGCAGTGTAAACCACAGGGGGCGGACCACAGATACGCAGTATTTT.